Each of the 26 T cell receptor beta chains below was sequenced from the same sample in a study of cytomegalovirus exposure and HLA in healthy donors. The PCR employed 60 Vbeta primers together with 13 Jbeta primers. Profiled with immunoSEQ multiplex PCR; TCRdb holds only in-frame clones, not every one. In the table there are about 130,000 clones, approximately 74% of which are singletons. The specimen was PBMCs. The receptors stem from a man aged 40-50 years in good health and CMV-seropositive.

The chain recombines TRBV19 with TRBJ2-1; 8 bases match TRBD2. The germline V gene has CDR1 LNHDA and CDR2 SQIVND (reference sequence). The J segment lost 3 bases and the V segment lost 1 base, leaving 2 bases of the junction unmatched. This CDR3 has 15 amino acids. CDR3 sequence reads: CASSIGAGGYNEQFF. DNA of the CDR3: TGTGCCAGTAGTATAGGGGCGGGAGGCTACAATGAGCAGTTCTTC.

The chain joins TRBV6-1 to TRBJ2-3, with 7 bases lining up with TRBD2. Germline CDR1 MNHNS, CDR2 SASEGT. The V gene end was trimmed by 6 bases and the J gene end by 2 bases; junction bases not matched to a gene: 5. The CDR3 is 14 amino acids. The CDR3 here is CASSHGLVTDTQYF. CDR3 coding DNA: TGTGCCAGCAGCCACGGACTAGTCACAGATACGCAGTATTTT.

This clone was counted between two and nine times. The chain combines TRBV4-2 with TRBJ2-2, with TRBD2 matching over 11 bases. The CDR3 runs to 18 residues. Germline CDR1 and CDR2: LGHNA and YNFKEQ. With V trimmed by 0 bases and J by 2 bases, 5 bases remained unmatched. This CDR3 reads CASSQEAGTSGNTGELFF. The CDR3 bases are TGTGCCAGCAGCCAAGAAGCGGGGACTAGCGGTAACACCGGGGAGCTGTTTTTT.

The V call is TRBV5-1, the J call TRBJ2-5, with TRBD2 matching 12 bases. J gave up 1 base and V 4 bases, and 5 bases lay outside the gene matches. The CDR3 extends over 16 amino acids. The germline V gene encodes CDR1 SGHRS and CDR2 YFSETQ. The CDR3 is CASSLRLAGVQETQYF. The CDR3 nucleotides are TGCGCCAGCAGCCTTCGACTAGCGGGAGTCCAAGAGACCCAGTACTTC. The full variable domain, rest sourced from reference TRBV5-1 and TRBJ2-5, is KAGVTQTPRYLIKTRGQQVTLSCSPISGHRSVSWYQQTPGQGLQFLFEYFSETQRNKGNFPGRFSGRQFSNSRSEMNVSTLELGDSALYLCASSLRLAGVQETQYFGPGTRLLVL.

The V gene is TRBV30, the J gene TRBJ1-3; 8 nucleotides align to TRBD1. Germline V gene data show CDR1 as GTSNPN and CDR2 as SVGIG (reference sequence). V was pared by 3 bases and J by 3 bases, with 7 bases of the junction left unmatched. The CDR3 extends over 15 amino acids. CDR3 coding DNA: TGTGCCTGGAGCCAGACAGGGGTTCGTGGAAACACCATATATTTT. This gives the protein CAWSQTGVRGNTIYF.

V is TRBV6-1 and J is TRBJ1-5, with 8 bases aligning to TRBD1. The CDR3 loop spans 15 amino acids. Germline-derived CDR1 and CDR2 are MNHNS and SASEGT. With 4 bases clipped from V and 6 bases from J, the junction kept 8 bases outside the gene matches. The CDR3 DNA is TGTGCCAGCAGTGGAGGACAGGGTGAGGGTCAGCCCCAGCATTTT. As protein: CASSGGQGEGQPQHF.

This clone appeared once. This chain links TRBV15 with TRBJ2-2; 7 bases are shared with TRBD2. The V and J ends lost 6 bases and 4 bases, in that order; junction bases with no gene match: 11. There are 16 residues in the CDR3. Germline loops: CDR1 LNHNV, CDR2 YYDKDF (reference sequence). The CDR3 coding sequence is TGTGCCACCAGTCGCGGGGGATCAGCGGCCACCGGGGAGCTGTTTTTT. Amino acids: CATSRGGSAATGELFF.

This sequence joins TRBV18 and TRBJ2-2; 12 bases match TRBD2. The junction had 7 bases not matched to a gene; V was cut back by 3 bases and J by 5 bases. Germline V gives CDR1 KGHSH, CDR2 LQKENI. CDR3 length equals 17 residues. In nucleotides, the CDR3 is TGTGCCAGCTCACCGCCGACTAGCGGGAGTCCTACCGGGGAGCTGTTTTTT. It yields the protein CASSPPTSGSPTGELFF.

CDR3 protein: CASSPRGSNEQFF. The CDR3 nucleotides read TGTGCCAGCAGCCCTCGGGGAAGCAATGAGCAGTTCTTC. The chain recombines TRBV5-4 with TRBJ2-1; D may be TRBD2 (5 bases). Germline CDR1 is SGHNT and CDR2 is YYREEE (reference sequence). V was clipped by 4 bases and J by 6 bases, with 11 bases between them. The CDR3 contains 13 residues.

The chain recombines TRBV19 with TRBJ2-1; 7 nucleotides agree with TRBD2. V dropped 6 bases and J dropped 7; count of bases not matched to a gene: 18. Germline CDR1 and CDR2: LNHDA and SQIVND (reference sequence). This CDR3 has 17 amino acids. This chain's CDR3 is CASRGGGGSRRGNEQFF. CDR3 coding DNA: TGTGCCAGTAGGGGAGGTGGCGGGAGTCGCCGCGGAAATGAGCAGTTCTTC.

The genes are TRBV29-1 and TRBJ2-7, with 7 bases that match TRBD1. With 7 bases clipped from V and 2 bases from J, the junction kept 5 bases outside the gene matches. CDR3 size: 12 residues. The V gene's germline CDR1 is SQVTM and CDR2 ANQGSEA. The CDR3 nucleotides are TGCAGCGCCCGACAGGGCACCTACGAGCAGTACTTC. Translated: CSARQGTYEQYF.

J is TRBJ2-3 and V is TRBV29-1; 7 bases match TRBD2. CDR3 size: 14 residues. V lost 3 bases, J lost 4 bases, and 7 bases stayed unmatched. Germline loops: CDR1 SQVTM, CDR2 ANQGSEA. This chain's CDR3 is CSVEFRGSPDTQYF. The CDR3 nucleotides are TGCAGCGTTGAGTTCCGCGGGAGCCCAGATACGCAGTATTTT.

This clone was counted a few times. This chain connects TRBV5-6 to TRBJ1-6, with D uncertain. CDR3 length: 19 residues. With 1 base removed from V and 0 bases from J, the gap between germline ends came to 17 bases. Germline-derived CDR1 and CDR2 are SGHDT and YYEEEE. CDR3 bases: TGTGCCAGCAGCTTGTCCACCTTACTACACTCCTCCTATAATTCACCCCTCCACTTT. This encodes CASSLSTLLHSSYNSPLHF.

Comments on this clone: The germline gene is not matched at one end of the junction; a read error may be the cause. The CDR3, as DNA: TGTGCCAGCAGCTATACAGGGGGCAATGAGCGGTTCTTC. Translation: CASSYTGGNERFF. The rearrangement links TRBV5-4 to TRBJ2-1, with TRBD1 matching over 9 bases. The CDR3 covers 13 residues. From germline, CDR1 is SGHNT and CDR2 YYREEE (reference sequence).

The chain employs TRBV27 and TRBJ2-4, with 9 bases identical to TRBD2. The length of the CDR3 is 16 residues. The germline gives CDR1 MNHEY, CDR2 SMNVEV (reference sequence). Trimming at V came to 0 bases and at J to 8 bases, leaving 8 bases not matched to a gene. In nucleotides, the CDR3 is TGTGCCAGCAGTTTATCCAAGGGACTAGCCGGAGACATTCAGTACTTC. It is translated as CASSLSKGLAGDIQYF.

The V gene is TRBV28, the J gene TRBJ2-2; D remains unclear. CDR3 length: 12 amino acids. Germline V gene data show CDR1 as MDHEN and CDR2 as SYDVKM. Deletions cut 8 bases from V and 2 bases from J, with 6 bases between. The CDR3 spells CASDTNTGELFF. The CDR3 nucleotides are TGTGCCAGCGACACTAACACCGGGGAGCTGTTTTTT.

J is TRBJ1-2 and V is TRBV29-1, with 7 bases matching TRBD1. This CDR3 region has 13 residues. The germline V gene encodes CDR1 SQVTM and CDR2 ANQGSEA. Losses at the gene ends were 5 bases for V and 3 bases for J; bases not matched to a gene: 6. The CDR3 DNA sequence: TGCAGCGTTTCCAAAGACAGGGACTATGGCTACACCTTC. Translated, it gives CSVSKDRDYGYTF.

The CDR3 DNA sequence: TGTGCCAGCAGTTTATCTAACATTCAGTACTTC. Amino acid sequence: CASSLSNIQYF. The chain recombines TRBV28 with TRBJ2-4; D is unclear. CDR3 length equals 11 residues. CDR1 MDHEN and CDR2 SYDVKM come from the germline V gene. V was trimmed by 1 base and J by 7 bases, leaving 2 bases between them.

This clone was detected a few times. The V and J genes are TRBV2 and TRBJ2-2; 7 nucleotides align to TRBD2. V lost 5 bases, J lost 6 bases, and 3 bases stayed unmatched. CDR1 is SNHLY and CDR2 is FYNNEI in the germline V gene. The CDR3 extends over 13 amino acids. Here the CDR3 DNA reads TGTGCCAGCAGTCCTCGGGGGGCCGGGGAGCTGTTTTTT. This encodes CASSPRGAGELFF. The full variable domain, rest sourced from reference TRBV2 and TRBJ2-2, is EPEVTQTPSHQVTQMGQEVILRCVPISNHLYFYWYRQILGQKVEFLVSFYNNEISEKSEIFDDQFSVERPDGSNFTLKIRSTKLEDSAMYFCASSPRGAGELFFGEGSRLTVL.

The J gene is TRBJ2-7, the V gene TRBV7-9, with 8 nucleotides matching TRBD1. This CDR3 comprises 15 residues. The J segment lost 2 bases and the V segment lost 3 bases, leaving 6 bases of the junction unmatched. Germline assignment: CDR1 SEHNR and CDR2 FQNEAQ (reference sequence). The DNA for the CDR3 is TGTGCCAGCAGCTTGAGGACAGGGCGCGCCTACGAGCAGTACTTC. It translates to CASSLRTGRAYEQYF.

This chain connects TRBV29-1 to TRBJ2-1; 9 bases agree with TRBD1. Germline-derived CDR1 and CDR2 are SQVTM and ANQGSEA. The CDR3 is 15 amino acids. With 6 bases clipped from V and 9 bases from J, the junction kept 15 bases outside the gene matches. The CDR3 DNA reads as TGCAGCGTCCTGGGACAGGGAGCCAGGGTTGGTGAGCAGTTCTTC. Protein product: CSVLGQGARVGEQFF.

In its sample, this clone was seen a few times. The CDR3 DNA sequence: TGCGCCAGCAGCCCGGCGGATCCTTTACTTACGCAGTATTTT. Protein sequence: CASSPADPLLTQYF. This rearrangement joins TRBV5-1 to TRBJ2-3; D unclear. The length of the CDR3 is 14 residues. The germline CDR1 and CDR2 sequences are SGHRS and YFSETQ. With 4 bases removed from V and 8 bases from J, the gap between germline ends came to 17 bases.

CDR3 coding DNA: TGTGCCAGCAGCGGAGGACTGGCGAACACCGGGGAGCTGTTTTTT. Its protein product is CASSGGLANTGELFF. The chain couples TRBV9 to TRBJ2-2, with D possibly TRBD2 on 5 matching bases. V was pared by 3 bases and J by 0 bases, with 9 bases between. The CDR3 runs to 15 residues. Germline V gene lookup returns CDR1 SGDLS and CDR2 YYNGEE.

V and J are TRBV29-1 and TRBJ2-7; 9 nucleotides match TRBD1. Looked up from germline, CDR1 is SQVTM and CDR2 is ANQGSEA. This CDR3 has 14 residues. Losses at the gene ends were 6 bases for V and 4 bases for J; bases not matched to a gene: 10. The CDR3: CSVGGQGGGYEQYF. The CDR3 bases are TGCAGCGTGGGGGGACAGGGCGGAGGTTACGAGCAGTACTTC.

This clone was seen a handful of times. The V call is TRBV2, the J call TRBJ2-2, with 7 bases that match TRBD1. This CDR3 comprises 14 residues. J gave up 6 bases and V 5 bases, and 6 bases lay outside the gene matches. CDR1 is SNHLY, CDR2 FYNNEI, per germline. CDR3 DNA: TGTGCCAGCAGTTCCGACAGGGAATCCGGGGAGCTGTTTTTT. This sequence encodes CASSSDRESGELFF.

The CDR3 spells CASSRGQGEFINQPQHF. The CDR3 bases are TGTGCCAGCAGCCGCGGACAGGGGGAGTTCATCAATCAGCCCCAGCATTTT. J is TRBJ1-5 and V is TRBV4-2; 10 bases are shared with TRBD1. The trim removed 4 bases at V and 3 bases at J, leaving 9 bases unmatched. This CDR3 region has 17 residues. Germline CDR1 and CDR2: LGHNA and YNFKEQ.